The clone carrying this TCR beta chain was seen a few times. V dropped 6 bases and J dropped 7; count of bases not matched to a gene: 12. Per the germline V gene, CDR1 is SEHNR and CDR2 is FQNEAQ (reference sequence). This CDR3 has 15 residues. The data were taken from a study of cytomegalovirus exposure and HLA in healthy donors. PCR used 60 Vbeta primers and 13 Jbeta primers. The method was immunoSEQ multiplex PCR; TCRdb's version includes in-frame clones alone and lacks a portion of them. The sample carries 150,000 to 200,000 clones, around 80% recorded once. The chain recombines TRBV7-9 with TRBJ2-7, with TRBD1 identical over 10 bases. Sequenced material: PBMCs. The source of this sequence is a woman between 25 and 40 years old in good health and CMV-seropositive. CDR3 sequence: CASRPTGGLLGEQYF. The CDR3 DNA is TGTGCCAGCAGACCGACAGGGGGCCTCCTTGGAGAGCAGTACTTC.